These T cell receptor beta chains were read from a single sample in a study of blood T cell repertoires in COVID-19. Libraries were prepared by immunoSEQ multiplex PCR; TCRdb keeps only in-frame clonotypes and omits some of them. The sample includes 150,000 to 190,000 clones, about 79% of them seen just once. Sequencing was performed on peripheral blood. These receptors were collected from a woman aged 45-60 years with acute or convalescent COVID-19. CDR3s include the opening cysteine and the closing phenylalanine or tryptophan.

11 | TRBV10-2 | CASGSLREQYF
14 | TRBV5-1 | CASSTPGLTDTQYF
14 | TRBV4-2 | CASSQDSPAGKLFF
15 | TRBV6-5 | CASSYRVSSYNEQFF
15 | TRBV7-2 | CASSLAREVAVEQFF
16 | TRBV15 | CATSGLREWMGETQYF
15 | TRBV7-2 | CASSVDQGAGNTIYF
14 | TRBV3-1/TRBV3-2 | CASSGLSYNSPLHF
16 | TRBV7-8 | CASSLVTGDSKNIQYF
14 | TRBV27 | CASRQAVNTGELFF
15 | TRBV19 | CASLGDRPPNYGYTF
13 | TRBV19 | CASSIPSNQPQHF
14 | TRBV7-9 | CASSPGLAEETQYF
17 | TRBV7-2 | CASSTPGLAGKYRTQYF
15 | TRBV6-1 | CASSEQGARSYEQYF
14 | TRBV6-6 | CASRTGSGANVLTF
14 | TRBV7-8 | CASSLEGTRYEQYF
11 | TRBV2 | CASSVGYGYTF
13 | TRBV25-1 | CASSGGGSYEQYF
14 | TRBV6-6 | CASSRPGGGNTIYF
16 | TRBV29-1 | CSVEEGLGQGGYGYTF
14 | TRBV5-6 | CASRSGTGGPEAFF
14 | TRBV5-1 | CASSLGGRTYEQYF
19 | TRBV27 | CASSRTLQGAGVAKNIQYF
17 | TRBV3-1/TRBV3-2 | CASSQDGTAENTGELFF
15 | TRBV10-2 | CASSESPTSTDTQYF
13 | TRBV19 | CASSKAGVTEAFF
18 | TRBV5-1 | CASSLAGTTVLRNTEAFF
15 | TRBV10-3 | CAISELGLSNYGYTF
15 | TRBV5-4 | CASSLEYVANYGYTF
15 | TRBV29-1 | CSSEGSGRAYNEQFF
10 | TRBV29-1 | CSVLDSEAFF
13 | TRBV18 | CASSPDREQPQHF
20 | TRBV27 | CASSPPSKFNSLRPSYEQYF
15 | TRBV28 | CASSLSPRSYNEQFF
15 | TRBV5-1 | CASSLTGTRSYEQYF
14 | TRBV4-3 | CASSRRTLADEQFF
12 | TRBV6-2/TRBV6-3 | CASSLSYNEQFF
15 | TRBV6-5 | CASSYSLGTSFGYTF
15 | TRBV19 | CASSRTGGSNTEAFF
15 | TRBV10-3 | CAIRDRDRGTHTIYF
16 | TRBV27 | CASSSYTSGRGETQYF
17 | TRBV7-9 | CASSLERGATLSDEQFF
15 | TRBV4-3 | CASSQDRGGGYEQYF
15 | TRBV7-9 | CASSFSLQGDQPQHF
12 | TRBV4-3 | CASSQQNYGYTF
17 | TRBV5-4 | CASSFRPTDRAGNTIYF